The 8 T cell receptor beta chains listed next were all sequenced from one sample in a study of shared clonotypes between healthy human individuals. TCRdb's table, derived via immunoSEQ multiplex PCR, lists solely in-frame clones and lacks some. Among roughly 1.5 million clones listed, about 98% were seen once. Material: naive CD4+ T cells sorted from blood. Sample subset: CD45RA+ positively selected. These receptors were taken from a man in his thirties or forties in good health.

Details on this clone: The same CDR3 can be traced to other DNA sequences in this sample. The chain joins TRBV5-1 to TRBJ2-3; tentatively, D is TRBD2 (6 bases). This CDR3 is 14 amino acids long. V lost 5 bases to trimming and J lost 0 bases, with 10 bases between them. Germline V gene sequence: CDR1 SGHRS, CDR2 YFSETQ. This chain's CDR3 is CASSRETSTDTQYF. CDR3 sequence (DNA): TGCGCCAGCAGTCGGGAGACTAGCACAGATACGCAGTATTTT. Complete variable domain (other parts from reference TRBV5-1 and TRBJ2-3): KAGVTQTPRYLIKTRGQQVTLSCSPISGHRSVSWYQQTPGQGLQFLFEYFSETQRNKGNFPGRFSGRQFSNSRSEMNVSTLELGDSALYLCASSRETSTDTQYFGPGTRLTVL.

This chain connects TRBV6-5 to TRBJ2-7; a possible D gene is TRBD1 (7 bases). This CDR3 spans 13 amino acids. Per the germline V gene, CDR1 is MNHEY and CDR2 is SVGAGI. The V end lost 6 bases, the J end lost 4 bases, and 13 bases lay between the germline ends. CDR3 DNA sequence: TGTGCCAGCAGGGGGGGACAGCAGTACGAGCAGTACTTC. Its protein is CASRGGQQYEQYF.

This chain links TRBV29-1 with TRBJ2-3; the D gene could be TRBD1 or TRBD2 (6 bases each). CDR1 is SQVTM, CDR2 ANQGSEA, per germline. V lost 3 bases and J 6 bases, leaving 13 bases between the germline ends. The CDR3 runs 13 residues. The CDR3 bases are TGCAGCGTTGATAGGGGGGCTGAGGATACGCAGTATTTT. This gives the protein CSVDRGAEDTQYF.

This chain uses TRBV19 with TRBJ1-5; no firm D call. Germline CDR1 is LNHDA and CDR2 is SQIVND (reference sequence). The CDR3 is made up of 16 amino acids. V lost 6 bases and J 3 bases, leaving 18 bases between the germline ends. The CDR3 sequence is CASRTYDRQYNQPQHF. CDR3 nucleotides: TGTGCCAGTAGGACGTACGATCGCCAATACAATCAGCCCCAGCATTTT.

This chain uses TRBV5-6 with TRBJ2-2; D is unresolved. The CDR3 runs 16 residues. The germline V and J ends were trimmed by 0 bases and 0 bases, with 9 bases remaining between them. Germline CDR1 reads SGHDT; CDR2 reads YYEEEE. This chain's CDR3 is CASSLAGRSNTGELFF. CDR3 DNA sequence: TGTGCCAGCAGCTTGGCGGGCAGATCGAACACCGGGGAGCTGTTTTTT.

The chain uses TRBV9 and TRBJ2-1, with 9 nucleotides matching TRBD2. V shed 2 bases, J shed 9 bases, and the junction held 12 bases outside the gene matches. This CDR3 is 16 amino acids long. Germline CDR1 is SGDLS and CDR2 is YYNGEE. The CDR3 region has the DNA TGTGCCAGCAGCGTTTTTAGCGGGAGTGGCTTAATTGAGCAGTTCTTC. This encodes CASSVFSGSGLIEQFF.

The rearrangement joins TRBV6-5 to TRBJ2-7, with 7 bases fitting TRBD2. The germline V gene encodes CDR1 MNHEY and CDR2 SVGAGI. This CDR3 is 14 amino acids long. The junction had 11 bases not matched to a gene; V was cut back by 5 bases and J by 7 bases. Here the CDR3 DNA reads TGTGCCAGCAGTCCCAACGCGGGAGTGGGGGAGCAGTACTTC. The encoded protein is CASSPNAGVGEQYF.

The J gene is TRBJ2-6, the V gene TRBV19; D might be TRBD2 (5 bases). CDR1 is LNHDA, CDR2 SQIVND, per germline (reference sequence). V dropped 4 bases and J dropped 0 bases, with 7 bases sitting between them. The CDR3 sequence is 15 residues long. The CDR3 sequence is CASSNRDSGANVLTF. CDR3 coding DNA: TGTGCCAGTAGTAACCGGGACTCTGGGGCCAACGTCCTGACTTTC.